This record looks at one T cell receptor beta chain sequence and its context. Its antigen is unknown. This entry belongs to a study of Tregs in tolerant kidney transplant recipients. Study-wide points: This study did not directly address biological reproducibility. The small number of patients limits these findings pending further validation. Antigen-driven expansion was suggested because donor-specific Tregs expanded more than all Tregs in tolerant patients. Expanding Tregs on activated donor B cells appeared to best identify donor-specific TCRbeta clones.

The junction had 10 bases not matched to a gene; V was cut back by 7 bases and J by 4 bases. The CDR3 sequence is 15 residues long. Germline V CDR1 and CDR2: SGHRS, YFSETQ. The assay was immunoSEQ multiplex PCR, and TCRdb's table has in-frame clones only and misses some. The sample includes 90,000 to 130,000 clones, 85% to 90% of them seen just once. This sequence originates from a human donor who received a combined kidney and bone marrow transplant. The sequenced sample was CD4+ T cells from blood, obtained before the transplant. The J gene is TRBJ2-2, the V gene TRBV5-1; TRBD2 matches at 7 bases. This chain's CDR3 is CASETSGDSTGELFF. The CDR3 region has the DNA TGCGCCAGCGAGACAAGCGGGGATAGCACCGGGGAGCTGTTTTTT.